A single sample gave rise to the 14 T cell receptor beta chains below, sequenced in a study of blood T cell repertoires in COVID-19. Method: immunoSEQ multiplex PCR; TCRdb's copy keeps in-frame clones and lacks some. The sample carries some 270,000 clones, approximately 85% recorded once. Sequences were obtained from peripheral blood. These receptors were taken from a woman aged 65 to 85 with acute or convalescent COVID-19.

The J gene is TRBJ1-5, the V gene TRBV14, with D uncertain. Between the trimmed V and J ends, which lost 1 base and 1 base, there was a span of 11 bases. Germline V gene data show CDR1 as SGHDN and CDR2 as FVKESK. The CDR3 spans 16 residues. CDR3: CASSQGAALSNQPQHF. CDR3 DNA sequence: TGTGCCAGCAGCCAAGGTGCCGCTCTAAGCAATCAGCCCCAGCATTTT.

The genes are TRBV14 and TRBJ1-3; D not resolved. The CDR3 loop spans 16 amino acids. V lost 1 base and J lost 0, with 10 bases in between. Germline V gene lookup returns CDR1 SGHDN and CDR2 FVKESK. The CDR3 reads CASSQGMGSSGNTIYF. The CDR3 region has the DNA TGTGCCAGCAGCCAAGGGATGGGCTCCTCTGGAAACACCATATATTTT. Drawing the rest from reference TRBV14 and TRBJ1-3, the complete variable domain is EAGVTQFPSHSVIEKGQTVTLRCDPISGHDNLYWYRRVMGKEIKFLLHFVKESKQDESGMPNNRFLAERTGGTYSTLKVQPAELEDSGVYFCASSQGMGSSGNTIYFGEGSWLTVV.

The rearrangement joins TRBV6-5 to TRBJ1-2; D uncertain. Germline loops: CDR1 MNHEY, CDR2 SVGAGI. Trimming took 4 bases from V and 4 from J, leaving 7 bases between them. The CDR3 runs to 12 residues. Written as DNA, the CDR3 is TGTGCCAGCAGTTTTCGGGGCTATGGCTACACCTTC. Residues: CASSFRGYGYTF.

V usage is TRBV3-1 (or the pseudogene TRBV3-2) and J usage is TRBJ1-1, with TRBD1 identical over 8 bases. Germline CDR1 and CDR2: LGHDT and YNNKEL (reference sequence). The V segment lost 4 bases and the J segment 1 base; nucleotides outside the gene matches: 11. The CDR3 has 17 residues. For the CDR3, the DNA is TGTGCCAGCAGCCCCACTAGGGACAGGTGGGGGAACACTGAAGCTTTCTTT. It yields the protein CASSPTRDRWGNTEAFF.

In this sample, this clone turned up once. The V call is TRBV3-1 (or the pseudogene TRBV3-2), the J call TRBJ2-5; TRBD1 aligns across 9 bases. This CDR3 is built from 15 residues. The V and J ends lost 3 bases and 4 bases, in that order; junction bases with no gene match: 6. Germline assignment: CDR1 LGHDT and CDR2 YNNKEL (reference sequence). The CDR3 region is CASSHYHRGRETQYF. The DNA for the CDR3 is TGTGCCAGCAGCCATTACCACAGGGGGCGAGAGACCCAGTACTTC.

In regard to this clone: The same CDR3 is also encoded by other DNA sequences in this sample. The V call is TRBV5-1, the J call TRBJ2-5, with 7 bases aligning to TRBD1. Germline V gives CDR1 SGHRS, CDR2 YFSETQ. This CDR3 is 12 amino acids long. V was clipped by 4 bases and J by 5 bases; unmatched bases: 2. The CDR3 sequence is CASSLQGETQYF. DNA for the CDR3: TGCGCCAGCAGCCTACAGGGGGAGACCCAGTACTTC.

The CDR3 reads CASRAGTGAEAFF. The CDR3 region has the DNA TGTGCCAGCAGGGCCGGGACAGGCGCTGAAGCTTTCTTT. The chain has TRBV6-5 and TRBJ1-1; TRBD1 agrees at 8 bases. J was trimmed by 6 bases and V by 6 bases; bases with no gene match: 6. The CDR3 runs 13 residues. Germline-derived CDR1 and CDR2 are MNHEY and SVGAGI.

The chain employs TRBV4-1 and TRBJ2-1; the D is unclear. The V end was cut by 0 bases, the J end by 7 bases, with 10 bases between. The CDR3 has 14 amino acids. CDR1 and CDR2 (germline): MGHRA, YSYEKL. The CDR3 loop reads CASSQERLRNEQFF. DNA of the CDR3: TGCGCCAGCAGCCAAGAACGACTTCGAAATGAGCAGTTCTTC.

The V call is TRBV6-5, the J call TRBJ1-1, with D possibly TRBD1 on 6 matching bases. Trimming pared 8 bases from V and 7 bases from J, leaving 17 bases between. The CDR3 contains 13 residues. Germline V gene data show CDR1 as MNHEY and CDR2 as SVGAGI. The chain's CDR3 is CASLKPGHGEAFF. DNA of the CDR3: TGTGCCAGCCTAAAACCGGGACACGGTGAAGCTTTCTTT.

The chain couples TRBV14 to TRBJ1-4; D is unclear. Germline V gives CDR1 SGHDN, CDR2 FVKESK. Trimming left V 1 base short and J 0 bases short, with 6 bases between. The CDR3 totals 15 residues. CDR3 loop: CASSQVAATNEKLFF. The CDR3 nucleotides are TGTGCCAGCAGCCAAGTGGCGGCAACTAATGAAAAACTGTTTTTT.

V gene TRBV18 combines with J gene TRBJ2-7; D perhaps matches TRBD2 (6 bases). This CDR3 region has 13 residues. Between the trimmed V and J ends, which lost 6 bases and 2 bases, there was a span of 11 bases. Germline CDR1 reads KGHSH; CDR2 reads LQKENI. The CDR3 reads CASSAGNPYEQYF. CDR3 coding DNA: TGTGCCAGCTCCGCGGGGAACCCCTACGAGCAGTACTTC. Together with reference TRBV18 and TRBJ2-7, the CDR3 gives the full variable domain: NAGVMQNPRHLVRRRGQEARLRCSPMKGHSHVYWYRQLPEEGLKFMVYLQKENIIDESGMPKERFSAEFPKEGPSILRIQQVVRGDSAAYFCASSAGNPYEQYFGPGTRLTVT.

The V gene is TRBV3-1 (or the pseudogene TRBV3-2), the J gene TRBJ2-1, with 7 nucleotides matching TRBD1. The ends lost 3 bases at V and 3 bases at J; junction bases unmatched: 2. Germline loops: CDR1 LGHDT, CDR2 YNNKEL (reference sequence). The CDR3 is made up of 14 amino acids. CDR3 amino acids: CASSHGTVYNEQFF. The CDR3, as DNA: TGTGCCAGCAGCCACGGGACAGTCTACAATGAGCAGTTCTTC.

The rearrangement links TRBV23-1 to TRBJ2-5; weak D call: TRBD2 (5 bases). TRBV23-1 is reported as an ORF; its role is uncertain. Trimming took off 8 bases at V and 9 bases at J, with 16 bases between the two ends. The CDR3 totals 12 residues. The CDR3 spells CASGGQFEAQYF. CDR3 sequence (DNA): TGCGCCAGCGGAGGTCAATTCGAGGCCCAGTACTTC.

This clone was seen a few times. This sequence joins TRBV5-4 and TRBJ1-6; 9 bases line up with TRBD1. The CDR3 contains 14 residues. The V and J ends lost 3 bases and 7 bases, in that order; junction bases with no gene match: 2. In germline, CDR1 is SGHNT, CDR2 YYREEE (reference sequence). The CDR3: CASSSTGGNSPLHF. The CDR3 coding sequence is TGTGCCAGCAGCTCGACAGGGGGAAATTCACCCCTCCACTTT.